Each of the 6 T cell receptor beta chains below was sequenced from the same sample in a study of OX40 agonist ivuxolimab in advanced cancers. The repertoire was sequenced with immunoSEQ multiplex PCR; TCRdb's copy has only in-frame clones and lacks some. The sample contains 43,000 or so clones, roughly 90% of which appear only once. This material consisted of CD4+ or CD8+ T cells sorted from blood, taken in a trial of the OX40 agonist ivuxolimab. The receptor set was obtained from an adult with an advanced solid tumor such as melanoma, head and neck, liver or kidney cancer.

The chain is built from TRBV10-3 and TRBJ1-6; D perhaps matches TRBD1 (5 bases). Trimming took off 0 bases at V and 9 bases at J, with 9 bases between the two ends. The germline gives CDR1 ENHRY, CDR2 SYGVKD. This CDR3 has 14 residues. CDR3 in amino acids: CAISESRDVSPLHF. CDR3 DNA sequence: TGTGCCATCAGTGAGTCCAGGGACGTTTCACCCCTCCACTTT.

The gene calls are TRBV15 and TRBJ2-7, with a tentative D call TRBD1 (6 bases). The germline V and J ends were trimmed by 2 bases and 0 bases, with 14 bases remaining between them. CDR1 and CDR2 from the germline V gene are LNHNV and YYDKDF (reference sequence). The CDR3 totals 16 residues. CDR3 residues: CATSRRQAVSSYEQYF. As DNA, the CDR3 is TGTGCCACCAGCAGACGACAGGCGGTTAGCTCCTACGAGCAGTACTTC.

The J gene is TRBJ1-2, the V gene TRBV9; D is perhaps TRBD1 (6 bases). There are 16 residues in the CDR3. V was shortened by 4 bases and J by 4 bases, with 20 bases between the two germline ends. CDR1 and CDR2 (germline): SGDLS, YYNGEE. The DNA of the CDR3 is TGTGCCAGCAGCCCGAGTGGGACGGGGGGGCCCTATGGCTACACCTTC. This codes for CASSPSGTGGPYGYTF.

The table lists this clone with a few counts. The chain combines TRBV2 with TRBJ2-3; D possibly corresponds to TRBD2 (5 bases). The V end lost 8 bases, the J end lost 4 bases, and 10 bases lay between the germline ends. Germline CDR1 and CDR2: SNHLY and FYNNEI. The CDR3 consists of 12 residues. Here the CDR3 reads CASRERADTQYF. The CDR3 nucleotides read TGTGCCAGCCGGGAAAGGGCAGATACGCAGTATTTT.

The rearrangement uses TRBV6-5 and TRBJ2-7; D gene uncertain. Germline V gene lookup returns CDR1 MNHEY and CDR2 SVGAGI. The CDR3 length is 13 residues. V lost 6 bases, J lost 4 bases, and 13 bases lay in between. The DNA for the CDR3 is TGTGCCAGCAGCCGTCTTGGAATTTACGAGCAGTACTTC. Translating gives CASSRLGIYEQYF.

The V gene is TRBV29-1, the J gene TRBJ1-1; unclear D gene. Germline V gene sequence: CDR1 SQVTM, CDR2 ANQGSEA. The CDR3 sequence is 12 residues long. Trimming took off 7 bases at V and 1 base at J, with 10 bases between the two ends. CDR3 amino acids: CSAGRENTEAFF. The CDR3 DNA reads as TGCAGCGCCGGACGAGAGAACACTGAAGCTTTCTTT.